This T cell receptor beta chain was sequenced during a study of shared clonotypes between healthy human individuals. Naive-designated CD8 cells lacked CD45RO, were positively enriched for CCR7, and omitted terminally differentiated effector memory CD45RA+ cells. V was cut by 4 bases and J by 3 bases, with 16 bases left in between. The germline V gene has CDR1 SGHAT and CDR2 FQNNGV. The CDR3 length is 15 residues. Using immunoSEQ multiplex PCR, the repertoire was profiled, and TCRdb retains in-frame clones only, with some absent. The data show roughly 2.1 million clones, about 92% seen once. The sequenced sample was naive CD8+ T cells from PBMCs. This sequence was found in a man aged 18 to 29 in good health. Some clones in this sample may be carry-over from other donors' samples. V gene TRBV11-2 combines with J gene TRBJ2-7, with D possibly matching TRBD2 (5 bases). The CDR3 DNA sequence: TGTGCCAGCAGCTCCGTTGAGCTAGCAGACTACGAGCAGTACTTC. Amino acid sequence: CASSSVELADYEQYF.